This T cell receptor (beta chain) was sequenced for a study of CD8 T cells in Susac syndrome. Germline CDR1 and CDR2: SGDLS and YYNGEE. This CDR3 has 14 amino acids. The V end lost 3 bases, the J end lost 5 bases, and 12 bases lay between the germline ends. Blood CD8+ and CD4+ T cells underwent high-throughput TCR beta sequencing. Isolation of CD8+ and CD4+ T cells was performed negatively, whereas enrichment of TEMRA cells was done by FACS. The authors reverse transcribed roughly 0.5 to 1 ug RNA with random hexamers. By means of immunoSEQ multiplex PCR, TCR beta CDR3 spanning 54 Vbeta and 13 Jbeta underwent amplification. In TCRdb, the immunoSEQ multiplex PCR reads were re-called with MiXCR into one record per CDR3 protein. The repertoire holds fewer than 250,000 distinct CDR3 sequences, with about 94% as singletons.

Sequencing used CD8+ T cells from PBMCs. This TCR came from a human donor with multiple sclerosis. The chain recombines TRBV9 with TRBJ2-4, with D unclear. CDR3 loop: CASSAYATENIQYF. The CDR3 DNA sequence: TGTGCCAGCAGCGCGTATGCCACTGAAAACATTCAGTACTTC. The full variable domain, completed using reference TRBV9 and TRBJ2-4, is DSGVTQTPKHLITATGQRVTLRCSPRSGDLSVYWYQQSLDQGLQFLIQYYNGEERAKGNILERFSAQQFPDLHSELNLSSLELGDSALYFCASSAYATENIQYFGAGTRLSVL.